This T cell receptor (beta chain) appears in the sequencing data of a study of neoadjuvant anti-PD-1 for oral cavity cancer. The repertoire was sequenced with immunoSEQ multiplex PCR; TCRdb's copy has only in-frame clones and lacks some. The table records approximately 13,000 clones, approximately 73% of them present only once. Findings and caveats of the study: Pretreatment Treg/Th17 ratio correlated inversely with post-treatment tumor clonality.

Specified time point: after neoadjuvant nivolumab, at surgical resection. Patients had HPV-negative, locally advanced oral cavity squamous cell carcinoma. A remark on this clone: Its antigen is not known.

This clonotype was obtained from a person aged 35-79 years with oral cavity squamous cell carcinoma. The sequencing here drew on PBMCs, taken after nivolumab (anti-PD-1) treatment.

The CDR3, as DNA: TGTGCCAGCAGGCGCCCGGGGCGGAACACTGAAGCTTTCTTT. Protein product: CASRRPGRNTEAFF. The chain couples TRBV11-2 to TRBJ1-1, with D possibly TRBD1 on 5 matching bases. The V gene's germline CDR1 is SGHAT and CDR2 FQNNGV. The CDR3 extends over 14 amino acids. V was trimmed by 6 bases and J by 1 base, leaving 12 bases between them.